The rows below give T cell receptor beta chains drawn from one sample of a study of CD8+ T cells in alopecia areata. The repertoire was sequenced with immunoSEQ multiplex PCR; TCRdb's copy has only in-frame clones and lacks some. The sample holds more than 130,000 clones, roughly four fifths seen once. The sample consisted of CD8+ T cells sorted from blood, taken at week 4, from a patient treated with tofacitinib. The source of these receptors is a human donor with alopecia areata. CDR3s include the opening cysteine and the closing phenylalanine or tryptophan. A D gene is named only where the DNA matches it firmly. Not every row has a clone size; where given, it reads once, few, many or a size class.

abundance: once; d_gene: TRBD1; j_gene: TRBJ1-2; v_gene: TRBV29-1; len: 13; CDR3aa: CSVDRQGGYGYTF; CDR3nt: TGCAGCGTTGACCGACAGGGCGGCTATGGCTACACCTTC
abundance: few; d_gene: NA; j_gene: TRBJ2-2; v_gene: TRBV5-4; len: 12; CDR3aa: CASSDTGGELFF; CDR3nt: TGTGCCAGCAGCGATACTGGCGGGGAGCTGTTTTTT
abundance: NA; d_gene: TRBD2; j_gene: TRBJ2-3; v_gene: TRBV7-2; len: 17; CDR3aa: CASSLVGLEGRGDTQYF; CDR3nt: TGTGCCAGCAGCTTAGTGGGACTAGAAGGAAGGGGAGATACGCAGTATTTT
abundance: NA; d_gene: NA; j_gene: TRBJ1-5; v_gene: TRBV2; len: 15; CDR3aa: CASSVGSLSNQPQHF; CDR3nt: TGTGCCAGCAGTGTCGGGAGTCTTAGCAATCAGCCCCAGCATTTT
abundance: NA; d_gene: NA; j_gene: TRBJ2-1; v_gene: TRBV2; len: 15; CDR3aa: CASIPPGLRRHEQFF; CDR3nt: TGTGCCAGCATCCCCCCGGGACTCCGAAGGCATGAGCAGTTCTTC
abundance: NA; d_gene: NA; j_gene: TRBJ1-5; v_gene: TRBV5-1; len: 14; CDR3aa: CASSLGGSNQPQHF; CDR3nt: TGCGCCAGCAGCTTGGGTGGATCTAATCAGCCCCAGCATTTT
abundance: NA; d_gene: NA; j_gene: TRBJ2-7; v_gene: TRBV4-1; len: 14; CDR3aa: CASSQVSGHYEQYF; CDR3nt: TGCGCCAGCAGCCAAGTTTCCGGCCACTACGAGCAGTACTTC
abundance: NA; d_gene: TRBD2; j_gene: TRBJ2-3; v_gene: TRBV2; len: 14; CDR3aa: CASSDSQGGGPRYF; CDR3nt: TGTGCCAGCAGTGACTCTCAGGGCGGGGGGCCAAGATATTTT
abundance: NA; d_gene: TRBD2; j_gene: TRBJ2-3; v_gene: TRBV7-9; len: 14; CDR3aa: CASSSGIQADTQYF; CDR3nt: TGTGCCAGCAGCAGCGGGATTCAGGCAGATACGCAGTATTTT
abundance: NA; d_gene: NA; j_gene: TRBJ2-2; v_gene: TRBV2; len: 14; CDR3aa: CASTNRSLTGELFF; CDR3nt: TGTGCCAGCACGAACAGGAGCCTCACCGGGGAGCTGTTTTTT
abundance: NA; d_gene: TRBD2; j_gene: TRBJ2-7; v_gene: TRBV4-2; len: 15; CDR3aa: CASSQEGTSSYEQYF; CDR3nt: TGTGCCAGCAGCCAAGAAGGGACTAGTTCCTACGAGCAGTACTTC
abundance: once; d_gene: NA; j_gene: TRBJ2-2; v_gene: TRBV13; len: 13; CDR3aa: CASSSQGSGELFF; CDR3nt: TGTGCCAGCAGTTCCCAAGGAAGCGGGGAGCTGTTTTTT
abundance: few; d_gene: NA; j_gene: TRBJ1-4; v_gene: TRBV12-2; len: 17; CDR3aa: CASRLAHYRDNYEKLFF; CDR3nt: TGTGCAAGTCGCTTAGCCCATTATAGGGACAACTATGAAAAACTGTTTTTT
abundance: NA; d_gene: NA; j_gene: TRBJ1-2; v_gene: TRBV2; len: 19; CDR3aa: CASSEILSMAVGSNYGYTF; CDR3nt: TGTGCCAGCAGTGAAATTTTGTCGATGGCAGTAGGATCTAACTATGGCTACACCTTC
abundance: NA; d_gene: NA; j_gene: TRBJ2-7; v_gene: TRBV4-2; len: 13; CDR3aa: CASSQVRGSEQYF; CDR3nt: TGTGCCAGCAGCCAAGTTAGGGGTTCCGAGCAGTACTTC
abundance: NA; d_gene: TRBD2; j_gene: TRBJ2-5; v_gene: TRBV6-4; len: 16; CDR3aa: CASSESTSGAIETQYF; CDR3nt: TGTGCCAGCAGTGAGTCGACTAGCGGGGCCATAGAGACCCAGTACTTC
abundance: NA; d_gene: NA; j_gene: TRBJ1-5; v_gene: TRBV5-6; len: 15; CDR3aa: CASSLVTDLNQPQHF; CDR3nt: TGTGCCAGCAGCTTGGTTACAGACCTCAATCAGCCCCAGCATTTT
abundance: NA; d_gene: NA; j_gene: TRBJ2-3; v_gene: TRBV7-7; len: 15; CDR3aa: CASSLEVGGTDTQYF; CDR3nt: TGTGCTAGCAGCTTAGAAGTGGGGGGCACAGATACGCAGTATTTT
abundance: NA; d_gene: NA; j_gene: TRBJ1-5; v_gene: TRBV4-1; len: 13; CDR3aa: CASSRSMGQPQHF; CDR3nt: TGCGCCAGCAGTCGCTCCATGGGCCAGCCCCAGCATTTT
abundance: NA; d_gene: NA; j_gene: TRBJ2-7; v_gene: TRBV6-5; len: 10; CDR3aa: CATPFYEQYF; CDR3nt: TGTGCTACTCCGTTCTACGAGCAGTACTTC
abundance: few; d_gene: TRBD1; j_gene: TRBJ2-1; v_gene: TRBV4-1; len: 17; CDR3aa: CASSQEIAGQGRNEQFF; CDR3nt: TGCGCCAGCAGCCAAGAGATTGCGGGACAGGGAAGGAATGAGCAGTTCTTC
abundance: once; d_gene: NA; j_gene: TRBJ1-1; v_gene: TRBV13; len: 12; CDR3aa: CASSLGVTVAFF; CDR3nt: TGTGCCAGCAGCTTAGGTGTGACAGTAGCTTTCTTT
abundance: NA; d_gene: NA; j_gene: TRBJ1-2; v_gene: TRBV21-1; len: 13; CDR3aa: CASSTNGGRGYTF; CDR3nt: TGTGCCAGCAGCACCAACGGGGGGCGGGGCTACACCTTC
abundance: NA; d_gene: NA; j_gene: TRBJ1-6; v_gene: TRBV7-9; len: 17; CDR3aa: CASSPTEISSYNSPLHF; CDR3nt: TGTGCCAGCAGCCCGACAGAAATTAGCTCCTATAATTCACCCCTCCACTTT
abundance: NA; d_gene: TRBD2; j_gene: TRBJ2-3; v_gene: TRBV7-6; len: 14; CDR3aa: CASSLARGADTQYF; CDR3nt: TGTGCCAGCAGCTTAGCGCGGGGGGCAGATACGCAGTATTTT
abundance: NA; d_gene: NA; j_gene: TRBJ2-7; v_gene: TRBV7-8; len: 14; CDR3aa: CASSLSSPTYEQYF; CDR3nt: TGTGCCAGCAGCTTATCATCCCCGACCTACGAGCAGTACTTC
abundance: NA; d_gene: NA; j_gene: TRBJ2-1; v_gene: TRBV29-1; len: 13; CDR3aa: CSVEAGVYNEQFF; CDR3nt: TGCAGCGTTGAGGCAGGGGTATACAATGAGCAGTTCTTC
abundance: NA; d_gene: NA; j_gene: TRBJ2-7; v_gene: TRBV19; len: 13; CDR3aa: CASSMGHSYEQYF; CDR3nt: TGTGCCAGTAGTATGGGACACTCCTACGAGCAGTACTTC
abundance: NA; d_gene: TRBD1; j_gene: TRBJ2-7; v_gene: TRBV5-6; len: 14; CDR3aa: CASSWGQGSYEQYF; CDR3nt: TGTGCCAGCAGCTGGGGACAGGGCTCCTACGAGCAGTACTTC
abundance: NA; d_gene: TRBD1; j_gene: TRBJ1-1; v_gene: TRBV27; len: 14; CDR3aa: CASSPGTANTEAFF; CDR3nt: TGTGCCAGCAGTCCCGGGACAGCGAACACTGAAGCTTTCTTT
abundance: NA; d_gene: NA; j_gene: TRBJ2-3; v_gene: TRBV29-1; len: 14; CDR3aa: CSVAGDSFTNTQYF; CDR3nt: TGCAGCGTTGCGGGGGACAGCTTCACAAATACGCAGTATTTT
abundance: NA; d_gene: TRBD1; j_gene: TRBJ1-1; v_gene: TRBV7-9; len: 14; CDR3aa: CASSWTGGDTEAFF; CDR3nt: TGTGCCAGCAGCTGGACAGGGGGGGACACTGAAGCTTTCTTT
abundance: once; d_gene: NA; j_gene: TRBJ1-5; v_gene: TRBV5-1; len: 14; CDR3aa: CASSPGDSNQPQHF; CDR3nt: TGCGCCAGCAGCCCAGGGGATAGCAATCAGCCCCAGCATTTT
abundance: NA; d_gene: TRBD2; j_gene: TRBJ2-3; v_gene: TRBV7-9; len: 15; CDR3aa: CASSSLGLVTDTQYF; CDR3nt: TGTGCCAGCAGCTCCTTGGGACTAGTCACAGATACGCAGTATTTT
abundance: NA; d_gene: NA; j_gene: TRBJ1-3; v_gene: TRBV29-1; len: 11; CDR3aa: CSANRGNTIYF; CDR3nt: TGCAGCGCTAACAGGGGAAACACCATATATTTT
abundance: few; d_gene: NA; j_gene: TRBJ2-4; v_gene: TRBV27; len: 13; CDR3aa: CASSLSQGDIQYF; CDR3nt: TGTGCCAGCAGTTTGAGTCAGGGAGACATTCAGTACTTC
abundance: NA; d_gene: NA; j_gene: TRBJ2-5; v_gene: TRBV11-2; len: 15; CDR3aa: CASSLGFGFSETQYF; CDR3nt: TGTGCCAGCAGCTTAGGATTTGGGTTTTCGGAGACCCAGTACTTC
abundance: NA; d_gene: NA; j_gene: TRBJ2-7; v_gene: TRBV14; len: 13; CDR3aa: CASSQPGTYEQYF; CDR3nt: TGTGCCAGCAGCCAACCCGGTACCTACGAGCAGTACTTC
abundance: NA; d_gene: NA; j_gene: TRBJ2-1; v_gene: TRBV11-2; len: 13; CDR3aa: CASSHRPYNEQFF; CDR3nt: TGTGCCAGCAGCCACCGACCCTACAATGAGCAGTTCTTC
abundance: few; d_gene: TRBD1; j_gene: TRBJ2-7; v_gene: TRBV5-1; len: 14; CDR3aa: CASSLGQGAHEQYF; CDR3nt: TGCGCCAGCAGCTTGGGACAGGGGGCTCACGAGCAGTACTTC
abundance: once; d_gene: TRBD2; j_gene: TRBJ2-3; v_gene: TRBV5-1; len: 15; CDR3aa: CASSSRTSVTDTQYF; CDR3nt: TGCGCCAGCAGCTCCAGGACTAGCGTCACAGATACGCAGTATTTT
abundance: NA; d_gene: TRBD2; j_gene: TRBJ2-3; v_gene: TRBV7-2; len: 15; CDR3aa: CASSWGTSGADTQYF; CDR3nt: TGTGCCAGCAGCTGGGGGACTAGCGGGGCCGATACGCAGTATTTT
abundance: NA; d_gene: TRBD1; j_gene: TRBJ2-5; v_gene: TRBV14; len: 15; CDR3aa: CASSRTTGVQETQYF; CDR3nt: TGTGCCAGCAGCCGTACAACAGGGGTACAAGAGACCCAGTACTTC
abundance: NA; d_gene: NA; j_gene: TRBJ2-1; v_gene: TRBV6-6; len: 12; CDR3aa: CASNPKLNEQFF; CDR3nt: TGTGCCAGCAACCCTAAGCTCAATGAGCAGTTCTTC
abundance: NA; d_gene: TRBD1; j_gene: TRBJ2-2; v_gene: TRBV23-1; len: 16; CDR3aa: CASSPDRGANTGELFF; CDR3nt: TGCGCCAGCAGCCCCGACAGGGGAGCGAACACCGGGGAGCTGTTTTTT
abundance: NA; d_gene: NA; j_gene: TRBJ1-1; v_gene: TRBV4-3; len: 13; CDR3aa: CASSQALGTEAFF; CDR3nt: TGCGCCAGCAGCCAAGCCTTAGGGACTGAAGCTTTCTTT
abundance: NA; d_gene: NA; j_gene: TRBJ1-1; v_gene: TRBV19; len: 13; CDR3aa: CASSFRGNTEAFF; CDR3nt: TGTGCCAGTAGCTTCAGAGGGAACACTGAAGCTTTCTTT
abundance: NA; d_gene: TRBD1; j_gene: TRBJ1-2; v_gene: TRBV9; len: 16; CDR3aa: CASSKRPGQGIYGYTF; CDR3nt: TGTGCCAGCAGCAAGCGACCGGGACAGGGAATCTATGGCTACACCTTC
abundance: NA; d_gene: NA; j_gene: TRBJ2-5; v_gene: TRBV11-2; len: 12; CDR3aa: CASRQIQETQYF; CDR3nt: TGTGCCAGCCGCCAGATACAAGAGACCCAGTACTTC
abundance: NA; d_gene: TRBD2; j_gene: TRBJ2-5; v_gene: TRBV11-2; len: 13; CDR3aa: CATRLAGDETQYF; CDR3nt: TGTGCCACCAGACTAGCGGGGGATGAGACCCAGTACTTC
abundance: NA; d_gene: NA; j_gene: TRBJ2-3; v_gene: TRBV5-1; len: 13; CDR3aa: CASTPSNRDTQYF; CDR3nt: TGCGCCAGCACTCCGAGCAACCGAGATACGCAGTATTTT
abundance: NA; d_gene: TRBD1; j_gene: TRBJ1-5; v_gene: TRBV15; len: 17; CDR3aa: CATSRLLTGVSNQPQHF; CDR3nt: TGTGCCACCAGCAGATTACTAACAGGGGTTAGCAATCAGCCCCAGCATTTT
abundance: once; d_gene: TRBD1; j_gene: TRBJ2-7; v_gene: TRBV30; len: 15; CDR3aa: CAWSEPGQGALGQYF; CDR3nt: TGTGCCTGGAGTGAACCGGGACAGGGGGCGCTGGGGCAGTACTTC
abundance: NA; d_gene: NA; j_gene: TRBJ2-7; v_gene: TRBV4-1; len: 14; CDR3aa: CASSQALRGFEQYF; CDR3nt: TGCGCCAGCAGCCAAGCTCTCAGGGGATTCGAGCAGTACTTC
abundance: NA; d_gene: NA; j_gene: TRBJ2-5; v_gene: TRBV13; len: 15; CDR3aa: CASSLGLGLGETQYF; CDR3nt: TGTGCCAGCAGCTTAGGACTGGGTCTCGGGGAGACCCAGTACTTC
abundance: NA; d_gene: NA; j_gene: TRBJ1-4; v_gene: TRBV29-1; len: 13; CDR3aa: CSGRTEFNEKLFF; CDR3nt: TGCAGCGGTCGGACAGAGTTTAATGAAAAACTGTTTTTT
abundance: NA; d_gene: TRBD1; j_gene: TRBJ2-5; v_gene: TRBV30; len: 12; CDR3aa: CAWSPTGETQYF; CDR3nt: TGTGCCTGGAGTCCGACAGGGGAGACCCAGTACTTC